What follows describes a single TCR beta chain. Its antigen specificity is not known. Base qualities were left out, and no much larger clone turns up one base away. The library was generated by the immunoSEQ multiplex PCR assay. TCRdb obtained this table from immuneACCESS and retained in-frame rearrangements with V and J assigned. These tables miss some clones; where compared with another copy, unresolved V genes account for less than half of the shortfall, and the remainder is unexplained. The table for this sample lists about 89,000 clones; approximately 81% of them were counted only once. Of the sample, less than 2.5% falls within the top ten clones. This record belongs to a study of control samples from healthy donors and cancer patients (TCRdb year 2020). V is pruned by 8 bases and J by 6 bases, leaving 9 bases of the junction without a gene match. CDR3 length: 15 amino acids, cysteine to phenylalanine. Just the 45-base CDR3 DNA is kept, in frame starting at base 1. From the germline V gene, CDR1 is ENHRY and CDR2 is SYGVKD.

The sample was blood. The clonotype originates from a woman between 40 and 50 years old in good health. The sequence links TRBV10-3 to TRBJ2-3, with 12 junctional bases fitting TRBD2. The CDR3 is CAIRWASGGADTQYF. At the DNA level, the sequence is TGTGCCATCCGGTGGGCTAGCGGGGGGGCGGATACGCAGTATTTT.